This section outlines one TCR beta chain sequence together with its context. No cognate antigen has been identified for it. The junction does not match germline at one end; this may be a read error. As encoded in the germline V gene (reference sequence), CDR1 is DFQATT while CDR2 is SNEGSKA. The CDR3 sequence holds 15 residues, the cysteine and phenylalanine included. The kept DNA is CDR3 alone, 45 bases in frame from the first base. The data were obtained in a study of tumor and adjacent non-tumor tissue in lung cancer listed by TCRdb under 2018. Context from the whole study: Patients with adenocarcinoma (around 13), squamous cell carcinoma (2) and small cell lung cancer (1) were included in the cohort. The approximately 15 enrolled patients, of whom roughly 10 were men and 5 were women, were aged about 31 to 85 years and were diagnosed with TNM stage I to III disease. Sequencing generated a total of 130,000,000 or so productive TCRbeta reads, averaging around 4.2 million reads per sample. Using bulk TCRbeta repertoires from over twelve lung cancer patients, the study set lung tumor tissue side by side with matched distant non-tumor lung tissue. TCRbeta CDR3 sequencing was performed on a few dozen paired specimens, with one tumor sample and one normal lung sample collected per patient. What the authors observed across the whole study: Peripheral blood was not sequenced, so blood TCRbeta repertoires were not examined in the lung cancer patients of the study. The cohort had only approximately 16 patients, and the authors noted that larger samples and more detailed clinical data are needed. A significantly larger cumulative share of the repertoire was made up by the top 100 clones in normal lung than in tumor tissue. Tumor tissue showed significantly greater TCR diversity (inverse Simpson) than normal lung tissue (approximately 430 vs 150, P = 0.0075, Mann-Whitney U test). Neither the sequencing platform nor unique molecular identifiers are mentioned in the methods. TCR diversity was significantly higher in younger patients, and greater tumor TCR diversity was associated with shorter overall survival and shorter disease-free survival.

Receptors were amplified or captured by multiplex PCR. The sequencing machine was an Illumina HiSeq 2500. TCRbeta libraries were built by three rounds of nested PCR using primers (Table S4), following protocols modified from ARM-PCR. Before sequencing, PCR products of 200-500 bp were excised from the gel and purified with the QIAquick gel extraction kit. Under the source paper's analysis protocol: Reads were cleaned with Trimmomatic, merged with FLASH into complete CDR3 sequences, and assigned to V(D)J germline segments with MiTCR. VDJtools was used to compute clonal diversity as the inverse Simpson's index. In-frame sequences lacking a premature stop codon were counted as productive reads. TCRdb itself trimmed the public reads at Q25 with fastp, ran MiXCR and retained productive beta chains. Under each unique CDR3 protein, matching rows form one entry showing the most common genes and DNA. These V and J calls are TCRdb output, not the study's own analysis. The sample table lists about 110,000 distinct CDR3 sequences, approximately 87% of them with a count of one. The top ten hold more than 20% of the sample.

RNA was extracted from bulk unsorted tissue and checked for quality with a NanoDrop ND-1000 and an Agilent 2100. The donors were newly diagnosed lung cancer patients admitted for thoracic surgery in China from August to November 2014 who had not received prior chemotherapy. The study excluded patients who had received radiotherapy or chemotherapy before or who had another cancer at the same time. Pieces of surgical tissue measuring roughly 1-2.1 cm3 were kept in RNAlater solution and held at -80 degrees C until needed. The sequence joins TRBV20-1 to TRBJ2-7; the D gene could be TRBD1 or TRBD2, each one agreeing over 6 bases. Sequenced input: lung tumor tissue. The TCR originated in a man in his 70s with non-small cell lung cancer. The DNA reads as follows: TGCAATGCTAGAGATGGGGGGACATACACCTACGAGCTGTACTTC. Its coded protein is CNARDGGTYTYELYF.